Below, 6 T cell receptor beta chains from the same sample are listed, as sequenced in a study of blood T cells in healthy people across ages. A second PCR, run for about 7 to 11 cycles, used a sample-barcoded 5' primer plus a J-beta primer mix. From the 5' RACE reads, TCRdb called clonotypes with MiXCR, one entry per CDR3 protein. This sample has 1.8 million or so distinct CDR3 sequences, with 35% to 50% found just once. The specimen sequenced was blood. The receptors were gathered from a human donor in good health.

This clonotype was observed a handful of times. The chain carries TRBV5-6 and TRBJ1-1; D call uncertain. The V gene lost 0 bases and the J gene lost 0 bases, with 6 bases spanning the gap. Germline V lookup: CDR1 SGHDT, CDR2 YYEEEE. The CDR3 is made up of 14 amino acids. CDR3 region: CASSLDDLNTEAFF. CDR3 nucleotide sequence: TGTGCCAGCAGCTTGGACGATTTGAACACTGAAGCTTTCTTT.

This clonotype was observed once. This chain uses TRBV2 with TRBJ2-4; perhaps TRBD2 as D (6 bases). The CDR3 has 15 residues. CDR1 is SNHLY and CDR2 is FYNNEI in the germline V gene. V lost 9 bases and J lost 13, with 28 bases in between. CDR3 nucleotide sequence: TGTGCCAGTTACCTAGTGGCGGGGATTGGGAATGAGCAGTACTTC. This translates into CASYLVAGIGNEQYF.

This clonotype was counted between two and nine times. The DNA of the CDR3 is TGTGCCAGCAGCTTAGGGACGGTACCGACTAACTATGGCTACACCTTC. It encodes CASSLGTVPTNYGYTF. The J gene is TRBJ1-2, the V gene TRBV7-9, with D hard to call. V was clipped by 1 base and J by 0 bases, with 12 bases between them. The CDR3 covers 16 residues. Germline CDR1 SEHNR, CDR2 FQNEAQ (reference sequence).

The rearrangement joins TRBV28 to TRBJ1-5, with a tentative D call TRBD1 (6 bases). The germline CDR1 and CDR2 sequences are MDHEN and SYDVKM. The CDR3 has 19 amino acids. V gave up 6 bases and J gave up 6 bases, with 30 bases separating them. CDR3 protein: CASSPLGTGKGIDGQPQHF. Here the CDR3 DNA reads TGTGCCAGCAGCCCTCTGGGAACAGGGAAGGGAATAGATGGTCAGCCCCAGCATTTT.

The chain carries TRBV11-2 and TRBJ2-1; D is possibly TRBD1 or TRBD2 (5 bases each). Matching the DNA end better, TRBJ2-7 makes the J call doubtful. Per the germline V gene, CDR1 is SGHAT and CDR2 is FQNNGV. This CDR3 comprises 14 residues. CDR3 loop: CASSSPGTTNEQYF. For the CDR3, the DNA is TGTGCCAGCAGCTCACCCGGGACCACCAATGAGCAGTACTTC.

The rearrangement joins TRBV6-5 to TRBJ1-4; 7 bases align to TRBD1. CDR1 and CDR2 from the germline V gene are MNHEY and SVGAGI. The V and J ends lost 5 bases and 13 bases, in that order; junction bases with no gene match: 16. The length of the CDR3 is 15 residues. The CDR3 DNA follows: TGTGCCAGCAGTAAAACACAGGGGTCAGGGTGGGCACTGTTTTTT. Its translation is CASSKTQGSGWALFF.